Listed here are 4 T cell receptor beta chains from one sample, sequenced in a study of cytotoxic CD8 clonotypes in ibrutinib-treated CLL. TCRdb's copy holds only in-frame clones and misses some; the assay was immunoSEQ multiplex PCR. The sample has 140,000 to 150,000 clones, around 76% seen once. The sample here was PBMCs, taken after 24 months of ibrutinib treatment. The receptor source for this set is a human donor with chronic lymphocytic leukemia.

This chain joins TRBV28 and TRBJ1-3; weak D call: TRBD1 (5 bases). Germline CDR1 is MDHEN and CDR2 is SYDVKM. The CDR3 spans 15 residues. Trimming pared 2 bases from V and 2 bases from J, leaving 10 bases between. The CDR3 region is CASSLGGVTGNTIYF. Here the CDR3 DNA reads TGTGCCAGCAGTTTAGGGGGGGTAACTGGAAACACCATATATTTT. Full variable domain (rest looked up from reference TRBV28 and TRBJ1-3): DVKVTQSSRYLVKRTGEKVFLECVQDMDHENMFWYRQDPGLGLRLIYFSYDVKMKEKGDIPEGYSVSREKKERFSLILESASTNQTSMYLCASSLGGVTGNTIYFGEGSWLTVV.

V usage is TRBV18 and J usage is TRBJ2-7, with no clear D. Germline V gene sequence: CDR1 KGHSH, CDR2 LQKENI. The CDR3 length is 14 residues. Trimming cost V 6 bases and J 2 bases, with 14 bases left between them. The CDR3 spells CASSWVLSAYEQYF. The DNA of the CDR3 is TGTGCCAGCTCCTGGGTCCTATCGGCCTACGAGCAGTACTTC.

The table lists this clone with many counts. The rearrangement joins TRBV7-3 to TRBJ2-2; no definite D call. The length of the CDR3 is 14 residues. V was shortened by 4 bases and J by 3 bases, with 9 bases between the two germline ends. The V gene's germline CDR1 is SGHTA and CDR2 FQGTGA. The CDR3 DNA reads TGTGCCAGCAGCTGGGCCGGAGACACCGGGGAGCTGTTTTTT. Its translation: CASSWAGDTGELFF.

CDR3 DNA sequence: TGTGCCAGCAGCCTGATTTCACGAGCACAAGAGACCCAGTACTTC. Its translation: CASSLISRAQETQYF. The V and J genes are TRBV7-9 and TRBJ2-5; D remains ambiguous. The CDR3 has 15 amino acids. Trimming removed 5 bases at V and 2 bases at J, with 15 bases between. Germline V gives CDR1 SEHNR, CDR2 FQNEAQ (reference sequence).